Listed here are 28 T cell receptor beta chains from one sample, sequenced in a study of blood T cell repertoires in COVID-19. Assay used: immunoSEQ multiplex PCR; TCRdb lists only in-frame clones, some missing. Among over 250,000 clones listed, over 85% were seen once. Sequenced sample: PBMCs or T cells enriched from blood (not recorded which). These receptors came from a man between 60 and 75 years old who had recovered from COVID-19.

The chain is built from TRBV2 and TRBJ2-3; TRBD2 matches 9 bases. Germline V gene lookup returns CDR1 SNHLY and CDR2 FYNNEI. The CDR3 runs 16 residues. Trimming cost V 2 bases and J 2 bases; bases outside gene matches: 5. The CDR3 DNA reads as TGTGCCAGCAGTGAACGGGCTAGCGGGACCACAGATACGCAGTATTTT. It translates to CASSERASGTTDTQYF.

This chain joins TRBV2 and TRBJ2-3; TRBD2 might be the D (5 bases). The germline gives CDR1 SNHLY, CDR2 FYNNEI. With 2 bases removed from V and 4 bases from J, the gap between germline ends came to 13 bases. The CDR3 is 15 amino acids. The CDR3 is CASSERYVLADTQYF. The CDR3 DNA sequence: TGTGCCAGCAGTGAAAGATACGTACTAGCAGATACGCAGTATTTT.

The chain couples TRBV15 to TRBJ2-1; possible D gene TRBD1, 5 bases. There are 13 residues in the CDR3. V lost 0 bases to trimming and J lost 8 bases, with 8 bases between them. CDR1 is LNHNV, CDR2 YYDKDF, per germline (reference sequence). The CDR3 loop reads CATSRDQGYEQFF. In nucleotides, the CDR3 is TGTGCCACCAGCAGAGATCAGGGCTATGAGCAGTTCTTC.

The chain combines TRBV7-2 with TRBJ1-2; 9 bases line up with TRBD1. CDR1 and CDR2 (germline): SGHTA, FQGNSA. The CDR3 contains 13 residues. Trimming cost V 5 bases and J 7 bases; bases outside gene matches: 5. In DNA form, the CDR3 reads TGTGCCAGCAGCCCCGGGACAGGGTTTGGCTACACCTTC. This encodes CASSPGTGFGYTF.

The chain carries TRBV6-5 and TRBJ2-3, with D perhaps TRBD1 (5 bases). The V end was cut by 7 bases, the J end by 5 bases, with 19 bases between. Germline CDR1 and CDR2: MNHEY and SVGAGI. The CDR3 has 15 amino acids. The CDR3 nucleotides are TGTGCCAGCATCCAAGCGTGGGGAAGGGGAGATACGCAGTATTTT. Protein: CASIQAWGRGDTQYF.

The DNA of the CDR3 is TGTGCCAGCAGTCAGGGAAGGGTCGAGCAGTACTTC. Protein sequence: CASSQGRVEQYF. V is TRBV28 and J is TRBJ2-7; D perhaps matches TRBD1 (5 bases). Deletions cut 5 bases from V and 6 bases from J, with 11 bases between. Germline values: CDR1 MDHEN, CDR2 SYDVKM. The CDR3 is made up of 12 amino acids.

Only one count was recorded for this clone. This sequence joins TRBV6-5 and TRBJ2-7, with TRBD1 matching 8 bases. The CDR3 is 12 residues long. Trimming at V came to 7 bases and at J to 4 bases, leaving 3 bases not matched to a gene. Germline V CDR1 and CDR2: MNHEY, SVGAGI. The chain's CDR3 is CASMTGVYEQYF. The CDR3 DNA follows: TGTGCCAGCATGACAGGGGTATACGAGCAGTACTTC.

This clone came up once. The rearrangement links TRBV6-6 to TRBJ2-5, with TRBD2 identical over 8 bases. Germline assignment: CDR1 MNHNY and CDR2 SVGAGI (reference sequence). V shed 6 bases and J 7 bases; nucleotides not matched to a gene: 13. The CDR3 totals 15 residues. The CDR3 DNA reads as TGTGCCAGCAGACCCGGGACTAGGGGTTTAGCGACCCAGTACTTC. Encoded protein: CASRPGTRGLATQYF.

The chain joins TRBV7-2 to TRBJ2-3, with 8 positions matching TRBD1. Losses at the gene ends were 0 bases for V and 5 bases for J; bases not matched to a gene: 7. The CDR3 spans 16 residues. Germline CDR1 is SGHTA and CDR2 is FQGNSA. The CDR3, as DNA: TGTGCCAGCAGCTTAGCTTTAGCAGGGGGCAGAGATACGCAGTATTTT. Its translation: CASSLALAGGRDTQYF.

This clone was recorded once. The rearrangement links TRBV27 to TRBJ2-7, with 7 bases lining up with TRBD1. This CDR3 contains 13 residues. Germline CDR1 reads MNHEY; CDR2 reads SMNVEV (reference sequence). J lost 5 bases, V lost 5 bases, and 6 bases had no gene match. The chain's CDR3 is CASSPGTVHEQYF. The CDR3, as DNA: TGTGCCAGCAGTCCGGGGACAGTCCACGAGCAGTACTTC.

In the case of this clone: Other DNA sequences from this sample encode an identical CDR3 as well. The CDR3: CASSSSGGAYNEQFF. Here the CDR3 DNA reads TGTGCCAGCAGCTCCTCAGGGGGCGCGTACAATGAGCAGTTCTTC. V is TRBV3-1 (or the pseudogene TRBV3-2) and J is TRBJ2-1; 8 bases align to TRBD1. Germline trimming cut 5 bases from V and 4 bases from J; bases unmatched to any gene: 7. The CDR3 is made up of 15 amino acids. Germline V gene lookup returns CDR1 LGHDT and CDR2 YNNKEL (reference sequence).

This rearrangement joins TRBV11-3 to TRBJ2-3; D uncertain. The V and J ends lost 0 bases and 0 bases respectively, with 10 bases between them. Germline CDR1 SGHNT, CDR2 YENEEA. This CDR3 comprises 16 residues. The DNA for the CDR3 is TGTGCCAGCAGCTTAGATCAGAAGATTAGCACAGATACGCAGTATTTT. This translates into CASSLDQKISTDTQYF.

The chain combines TRBV5-4 with TRBJ2-1; TRBD2 aligns across 8 bases. The CDR3 runs 12 residues. V was pared by 3 bases and J by 8 bases, with 1 base of the junction left unmatched. Germline assignment: CDR1 SGHNT and CDR2 YYREEE (reference sequence). The CDR3 DNA follows: TGTGCCAGCAGCTATAGCGGGGATGAGCAGTTCTTC. This encodes CASSYSGDEQFF.

In DNA form, the CDR3 reads TGTGCCAGCAGCTCGACCCCCGGGGCTAGCGGCTCCTACGAGCAGTACTTC. Its translation is CASSSTPGASGSYEQYF. V is TRBV28 and J is TRBJ2-7; TRBD2 matches at 7 bases. The CDR3 covers 17 residues. The V segment lost 6 bases and the J segment 0 bases; nucleotides outside the gene matches: 14. CDR1 and CDR2 (germline): MDHEN, SYDVKM.

This clone showed up just once. V and J are TRBV5-4 and TRBJ2-7, with TRBD1 matching over 7 bases. The CDR3 covers 14 residues. V shed 1 base, J shed 1 base, and the junction held 2 bases outside the gene matches. Per germline, CDR1 SGHNT and CDR2 YYREEE (reference sequence). Here the CDR3 reads CASSLRRGSYEQYF. DNA of the CDR3: TGTGCCAGCAGCTTGCGCAGGGGGTCCTACGAGCAGTACTTC.

The DNA of the CDR3 is TGTGCCAGCAGGACCGTAGCGGGAGCACCGAATGAGCAGTTCTTC. The encoded protein is CASRTVAGAPNEQFF. The chain is built from TRBV11-2 and TRBJ2-1; the match to TRBD2 covers 9 bases. There are 15 residues in the CDR3. Germline V gives CDR1 SGHAT, CDR2 FQNNGV. With V trimmed by 6 bases and J by 7 bases, 10 bases remained unmatched.

The chain employs TRBV6-5 and TRBJ2-6, with D tentatively TRBD2 (6 bases). CDR3 length: 15 residues. The V gene's germline CDR1 is MNHEY and CDR2 SVGAGI. V dropped 6 bases and J dropped 3 bases, with 12 bases sitting between them. The CDR3 loop reads CASRGGGVGANVLTF. The CDR3 coding sequence is TGTGCCAGCAGGGGCGGCGGGGTTGGGGCCAACGTCCTGACTTTC.

This chain links TRBV2 with TRBJ2-2; 9 nucleotides line up with TRBD2. The CDR3 contains 15 residues. Germline-derived CDR1 and CDR2 are SNHLY and FYNNEI. The V segment lost 7 bases and the J segment 1 base; nucleotides outside the gene matches: 4. CDR3 sequence: CASTLTSGNTGELFF. CDR3 nucleotides: TGTGCCAGCACCCTGACTAGCGGGAACACCGGGGAGCTGTTTTTT.

This sequence joins TRBV12-5 and TRBJ2-1, with 14 bases matching TRBD2. Germline assignment: CDR1 LGHNT and CDR2 FRNRAP. The CDR3 length is 21 residues. V was clipped by 5 bases and J by 0 bases; unmatched bases: 15. The chain's CDR3 is CASGRQGAGTSGGSSYNEQFF. CDR3 bases: TGTGCTAGTGGTCGACAGGGCGCCGGGACTAGCGGGGGAAGCTCCTACAATGAGCAGTTCTTC. Complete variable domain (other parts from reference TRBV12-5 and TRBJ2-1): DARVTQTPRHKVTEMGQEVTMRCQPILGHNTVFWYRQTMMQGLELLAYFRNRAPLDDSGMPKDRFSAEMPDATLATLKIQPSEPRDSAVYFCASGRQGAGTSGGSSYNEQFFGPGTRLTVL.

This sequence joins TRBV30 and TRBJ2-4, with D perhaps matching TRBD2 (6 bases). The ends were cut back, 0 bases at V and 9 bases at J, with 9 bases in the middle. Germline V gene sequence: CDR1 GTSNPN, CDR2 SVGIG (reference sequence). The CDR3 sequence is 12 residues long. The CDR3 DNA reads as TGTGCCTGGAGTGTAGGGAGGAGCATTCAGTACTTC. Its translation: CAWSVGRSIQYF.

The chain has TRBV25-1 and TRBJ2-1; TRBD2 agrees at 7 bases. Germline lookup yields CDR1 MGHDK and CDR2 SYGVNS. CDR3 length: 14 amino acids. V lost 6 bases, J lost 7 bases, and 9 bases stayed unmatched. CDR3 nucleotides: TGTGCCAGCAGAATGGGGGAGGGCCAAAATGAGCAGTTCTTC. Translation: CASRMGEGQNEQFF.

This clone has only one observation. The chain couples TRBV7-3 to TRBJ2-2, with TRBD2 as a possible D gene (6 bases). Germline-derived CDR1 and CDR2 are SGHTA and FQGTGA. The length of the CDR3 is 15 residues. Between the trimmed V and J ends, which lost 1 base and 4 bases, there was a span of 10 bases. The CDR3 DNA sequence: TGTGCCAGCAGCTTAAGTGGACTACTCACCGGGGAGCTGTTTTTT. The encoded protein is CASSLSGLLTGELFF.

The chain recombines TRBV5-1 with TRBJ1-2; D gene unclear. The CDR3 runs to 14 residues. V dropped 4 bases and J dropped 1 base, with 11 bases sitting between them. From germline, CDR1 is SGHRS and CDR2 YFSETQ. The CDR3 nucleotides are TGCGCCAGCAGCCTCTCAGGTCTTAACTATGGCTACACCTTC. This translates into CASSLSGLNYGYTF.

The V and J genes are TRBV5-8 and TRBJ2-6, with 10 nucleotides matching TRBD1. CDR3 length: 17 residues. The germline CDR1 and CDR2 sequences are SGHTS and YDEGEE. The junction had 0 bases not matched to a gene; V was cut back by 0 bases and J by 0 bases. DNA of the CDR3: TGTGCCAGCAGCTTGGGGACAGGGGGCTCTGGGGCCAACGTCCTGACTTTC. Protein product: CASSLGTGGSGANVLTF.

The sample holds one count of this clone. The J gene is TRBJ2-1, the V gene TRBV27, with TRBD1 as a possible D gene (6 bases). Looked up from germline, CDR1 is MNHEY and CDR2 is SMNVEV (reference sequence). This CDR3 spans 16 amino acids. Deletions cut 6 bases from V and 1 base from J, with 16 bases between. Here the CDR3 reads CASSPTTGISYNEQFF. For the CDR3, the DNA is TGTGCCAGCAGCCCAACCACAGGGATTTCCTACAATGAGCAGTTCTTC.

The chain has TRBV3-1 (or the pseudogene TRBV3-2) and TRBJ1-5; D gene ambiguous. From germline, CDR1 is LGHDT and CDR2 YNNKEL (reference sequence). The CDR3 runs to 13 residues. Trimming took 2 bases from V and 9 from J, leaving 11 bases between them. Written as DNA, the CDR3 is TGTGCCAGCAGCCAATTCAACGGTGGGCCCCAGCATTTT. Protein product: CASSQFNGGPQHF.

The chain recombines TRBV19 with TRBJ1-1, with D possibly being TRBD1 (5 bases). The germline V gene has CDR1 LNHDA and CDR2 SQIVND (reference sequence). Trimming stripped 3 bases from V and 4 bases from J, with 9 bases between. CDR3 length: 13 residues. Here the CDR3 DNA reads TGTGCCAGTAGTATCTCAGGGATCACTGAAGCTTTCTTT. It translates to CASSISGITEAFF. The entire variable domain, with the rest obtained from reference TRBV19 and TRBJ1-1, is as follows: DGGITQSPKYLFRKEGQNVTLSCEQNLNHDAMYWYRQDPGQGLRLIYYSQIVNDFQKGDIAEGYSVSREKKESFPLTVTSAQKNPTAFYLCASSISGITEAFFGQGTRLTVV.

The chain has TRBV6-6 and TRBJ1-6; 9 nucleotides agree with TRBD1. Per the germline V gene, CDR1 is MNHNY and CDR2 is SVGAGI (reference sequence). V shed 5 bases, J shed 9 bases, and the junction held 8 bases outside the gene matches. This CDR3 is 15 amino acids long. CDR3 nucleotides: TGTGCCAGCAGTCCCGGGACAGGGAACGCTTCACCCCTCCACTTT. Amino acids: CASSPGTGNASPLHF.